This TCR beta chain was documented in a study of blood T cell repertoires in COVID-19. The wider study: Acute-phase and convalescent COVID-19 samples originated in the United States, Italy and Spain.

Only a few counts were recorded for this clone. Sequenced by immunoSEQ multiplex PCR; TCRdb stores in-frame clones only, minus some. The sample holds approximately 320,000 clones, about nine tenths seen once. V lost 4 bases to trimming and J lost 1 base; unmatched junction nucleotides: 11. Germline loops: CDR1 PRHDT, CDR2 FYEKMQ (reference sequence). The CDR3 sequence is 17 residues long. Followed over time, Seattle patients had been enrolled while infection was active. The chain links TRBV13 to TRBJ2-3; 7 positions match TRBD2. The source is a woman aged 30 to 39 with COVID-19, enrolled during active disease. The sequencing sample was made of peripheral blood. The CDR3 region has the DNA TGTGCCAGCAGCTCATTTGGGGGGGAGGTGGGCACAGATACGCAGTATTTT. Amino acid sequence: CASSSFGGEVGTDTQYF.